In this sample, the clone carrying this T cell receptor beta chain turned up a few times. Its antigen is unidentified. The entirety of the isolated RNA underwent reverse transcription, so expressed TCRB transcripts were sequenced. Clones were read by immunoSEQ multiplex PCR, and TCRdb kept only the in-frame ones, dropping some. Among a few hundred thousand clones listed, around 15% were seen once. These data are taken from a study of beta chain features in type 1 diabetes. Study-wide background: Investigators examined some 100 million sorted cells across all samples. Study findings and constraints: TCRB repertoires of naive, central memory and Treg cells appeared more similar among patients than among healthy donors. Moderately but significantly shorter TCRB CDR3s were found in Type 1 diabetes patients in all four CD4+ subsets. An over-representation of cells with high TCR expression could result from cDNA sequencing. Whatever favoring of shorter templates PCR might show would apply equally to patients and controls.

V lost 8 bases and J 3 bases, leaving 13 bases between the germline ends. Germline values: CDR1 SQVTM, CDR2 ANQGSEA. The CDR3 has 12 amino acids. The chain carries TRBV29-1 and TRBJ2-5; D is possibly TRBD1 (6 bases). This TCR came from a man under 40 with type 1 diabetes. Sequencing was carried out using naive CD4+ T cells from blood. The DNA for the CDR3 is TGCAGCTACTACAGGGATGAAGAGACCCAGTACTTC. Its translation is CSYYRDEETQYF.